A single sample is the source of the 8 T cell receptor beta chains below, sequenced in a study of vaccination effects on CD4 cells after COVID-19. Sequencing was performed with immunoSEQ multiplex PCR; in TCRdb, only in-frame clones are kept and a portion is missing. The sample lists 22,000 or so clones, 75% to 85% occurring once. Peptide-pool stimulation followed by sequencing identified expanded antigen-specific CD4+ clonotypes in the ViraFEST assay. Researchers isolated CD4+ T cells once approximately ten days of culture had elapsed. SARS-CoV-2 infection was confirmed by PCR in the person between March and December 2020. These receptors' targets are unknown. The sample here was CD4+ T cells from PBMCs cultured with a peptide pool, taken before COVID-19 vaccination. The source is a human donor who had a prior SARS-CoV-2 infection.

The chain recombines TRBV19 with TRBJ2-3, with D tentatively TRBD2 (5 bases). Trimming cost V 4 bases and J 3 bases, with 14 bases left between them. The germline gives CDR1 LNHDA, CDR2 SQIVND (reference sequence). The CDR3 extends over 15 amino acids. The CDR3 DNA is TGTGCCAGTAGTAAGCTGAGGGATTCGACAGATACGCAGTATTTT. Translated, it gives CASSKLRDSTDTQYF.

This clone was observed a few times. The chain couples TRBV15 to TRBJ2-7; D is perhaps TRBD1 (6 bases). The CDR3 sequence is 15 residues long. CDR1 is LNHNV and CDR2 is YYDKDF in the germline V gene (reference sequence). Trimming removed 1 base from V and 2 bases from J, with 12 bases in between. The CDR3 protein is CATSRGQGRTYEQYF. The CDR3 DNA sequence: TGTGCCACCAGCAGAGGCCAGGGGCGGACCTACGAGCAGTACTTC.

The J gene is TRBJ2-7, the V gene TRBV12-3 or TRBV12-4; 7 positions agree with TRBD1. This CDR3 is 12 amino acids long. The V segment lost 4 bases and the J segment 3 bases; nucleotides outside the gene matches: 0. The CDR3 coding sequence is TGTGCCAGCAGTTGGGACAGCTACGAGCAGTACTTC. This sequence encodes CASSWDSYEQYF.

The genes are TRBV10-3 and TRBJ1-5; D is possibly TRBD1 (5 bases). Trimming left V 0 bases short and J 6 bases short, with 15 bases between. Germline CDR1 and CDR2: ENHRY and SYGVKD. The CDR3 spans 16 residues. The CDR3: CAISESSRGVGQPQHF. CDR3 bases: TGTGCCATCAGTGAGTCGAGTCGGGGGGTGGGTCAGCCCCAGCATTTT.

V is TRBV30 and J is TRBJ2-5; possibly TRBD1 for D (6 bases). Germline V gene sequence: CDR1 GTSNPN, CDR2 SVGIG (reference sequence). The CDR3 totals 13 residues. CDR3 DNA sequence: TGTGCGGCGACCAACACAGGGCACAAAACCCAGTACTTC. Encoded protein: CAATNTGHKTQYF.

The chain combines TRBV7-9 with TRBJ2-5, with 10 nucleotides matching TRBD2. Trimming took 5 bases from V and 2 from J; bases not matched to a gene: 5. This CDR3 is built from 15 residues. From germline, CDR1 is SEHNR and CDR2 FQNEAQ (reference sequence). CDR3 sequence (DNA): TGTGCCAGCAGCGCACCGGGACTAGCGCAAGAGACCCAGTACTTC. Amino acid sequence: CASSAPGLAQETQYF.

The chain uses TRBV5-1 and TRBJ2-2, with 14 nucleotides matching TRBD2. The CDR3 consists of 21 residues. Germline V gene sequence: CDR1 SGHRS, CDR2 YFSETQ. The J segment lost 6 bases and the V segment lost 1 base, leaving 17 bases of the junction unmatched. CDR3: CASSLPDSGTSGRGDSGELFF. CDR3 nucleotide sequence: TGCGCCAGCAGCTTGCCCGACTCCGGGACTAGCGGGAGAGGCGATTCCGGGGAGCTGTTTTTT.

The chain combines TRBV19 with TRBJ2-2, with 9 bases that match TRBD2. J was trimmed by 5 bases and V by 3 bases; bases with no gene match: 4. The CDR3 contains 15 residues. Germline V CDR1 and CDR2: LNHDA, SQIVND (reference sequence). CDR3 amino acids: CASSMEGLATGELFF. The CDR3 nucleotides read TGTGCCAGTAGTATGGAGGGACTAGCAACCGGGGAGCTGTTTTTT.